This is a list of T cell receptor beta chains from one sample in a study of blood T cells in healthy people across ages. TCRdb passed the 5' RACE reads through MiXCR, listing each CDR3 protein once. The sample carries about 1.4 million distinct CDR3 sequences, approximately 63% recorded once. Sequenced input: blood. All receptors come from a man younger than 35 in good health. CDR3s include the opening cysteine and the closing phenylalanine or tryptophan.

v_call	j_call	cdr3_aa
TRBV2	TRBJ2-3	CASRSLGGGGTDTQYF
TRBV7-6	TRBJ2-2	CASSLAGADTGELFF
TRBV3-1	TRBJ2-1	CASSQDVVRAYEQFF
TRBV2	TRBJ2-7	CASSAGPGQGTYEQYF
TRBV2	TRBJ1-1	CASSGSGPQANTEAFF
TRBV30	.	CAWRSAANYEQYF
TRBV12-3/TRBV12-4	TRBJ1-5	CASSLDQGRVQPQHF
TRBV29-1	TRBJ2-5	CSVRDGFRYRRGKETQYF
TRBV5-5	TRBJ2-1	CASSLRIVRDEQFF
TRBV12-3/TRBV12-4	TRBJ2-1	CASSLGGRGGDEQFF
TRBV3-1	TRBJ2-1	CASSHPSGLARHEQFF
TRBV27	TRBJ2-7	CASSPTPDSYEQYF
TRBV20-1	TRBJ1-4	CSAIKGATNEKLFF
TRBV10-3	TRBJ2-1	CAIKDAPDNEQFF
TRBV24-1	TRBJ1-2	CATSDVPGVRYGYTF
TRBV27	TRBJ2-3	CACSLYLADTQYF
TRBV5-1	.	CASSPSFQGRYEQYF
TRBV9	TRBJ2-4	CASSGPGREGPRNIQYF
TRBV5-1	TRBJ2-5	CASNELQTQYF
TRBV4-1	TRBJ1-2	CASSQGQGNDYGYTF
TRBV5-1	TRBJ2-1	CASSSGMGVNEQFF
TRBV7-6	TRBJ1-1	CASSLRTGYMSTEAFF
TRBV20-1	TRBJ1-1	CSARDRGTDTEAFF
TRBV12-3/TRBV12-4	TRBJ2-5	CASSPTLLAGDGKETQYF
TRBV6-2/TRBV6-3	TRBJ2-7	CASGQYYEQYF
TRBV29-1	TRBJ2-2	CSVSRGGELFF
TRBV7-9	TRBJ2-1	CASSPPTRNEQFF
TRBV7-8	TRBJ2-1	CASSFIGGSYDEQFF
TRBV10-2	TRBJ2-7	CASWGLAGGPSYEQYF